Listed below are T cell receptor beta chains from one sample, sequenced in a study of OX40 agonist ivuxolimab in advanced cancers. Method: immunoSEQ multiplex PCR; TCRdb's copy keeps in-frame clones and lacks some. The data show some 48,000 clones, around four fifths seen once. The sequencing used CD4+ or CD8+ T cells sorted from blood, collected in a trial of the OX40 agonist ivuxolimab. These receptors originate from an adult with an advanced solid tumor such as melanoma, head and neck, liver or kidney cancer. The CDR3 runs from the conserved cysteine through the conserved F or W. Fields, in order: clone size, V gene, D gene, J gene, CDR3 DNA, CDR3 protein. A D gene is named only where the DNA matches it firmly. Rows give clone size only sometimes, using once, few, many, or a class for an expanded clone.

NA	TRBV28	TRBD1	TRBJ1-5	TGTGCCAGCAGTTTTGCAAACAGGGGCTATCAGCCCCAGCATTTT	CASSFANRGYQPQHF
NA	TRBV27	NA	TRBJ2-2	TGTGCCAGCAGTCCGGGTGAGAACACCGGGGAGCTGTTTTTT	CASSPGENTGELFF
many	TRBV19	NA	TRBJ2-3	TGTGCCAGTAGTATTGGCGGAACAGATACGCAGTATTTT	CASSIGGTDTQYF
NA	TRBV19	NA	TRBJ2-1	TGTGCCAGTAGCGTAACAGGATACAATGAGCAGTTCTTC	CASSVTGYNEQFF
NA	TRBV5-1	TRBD2	TRBJ2-1	TGCGCCAGCAGCTTGATAGGGGGACTAGCGGGAGGGTCCTACAATGAGCAGTTCTTC	CASSLIGGLAGGSYNEQFF
NA	TRBV19	NA	TRBJ1-2	TGTGCCAGTATAGGGGACGACTCCTCTTTTAACTATGGCTACACCTTC	CASIGDDSSFNYGYTF
NA	TRBV5-1	TRBD1	TRBJ2-6	TGCGCCAGCAGCAAGGACAGGTTAAGCTCTGGGGCCAACGTCCTGACTTTC	CASSKDRLSSGANVLTF
NA	TRBV19	TRBD1	TRBJ2-1	TGTGCCAGTAGTATAGGGACAGGGTTCAATGAGCAGTTCTTC	CASSIGTGFNEQFF
NA	TRBV9	NA	TRBJ1-5	TGTGCCAGCAGCGAGACAGCTAGCAATCAGCCCCAGCATTTT	CASSETASNQPQHF
NA	TRBV5-4	TRBD2	TRBJ2-3	TGTGCCAGCAGCTCCCGGACTAGCGGGAGCGCAGATACGCAGTATTTT	CASSSRTSGSADTQYF
NA	TRBV19	NA	TRBJ1-2	TGTGCCAGTAGTATAGCTGACAGAAGCGATGGCTACACCTTC	CASSIADRSDGYTF
once	TRBV5-4	NA	TRBJ1-1	TGTGCCAGCAGCGTAGAAACGAACACTGAAGCTTTCTTT	CASSVETNTEAFF
NA	TRBV5-4	NA	TRBJ1-1	TGTGCCAGCAGCCCGGGGACGGTGAACACTGAAGCTTTCTTT	CASSPGTVNTEAFF
NA	TRBV28	TRBD1	TRBJ1-2	TGTGCCAGCAGAGACAGGGGCCTGGGCTACACCTTC	CASRDRGLGYTF
NA	TRBV6-6	NA	TRBJ1-6	TGTGCCAGCAGTTCGACAGGTTTTGAGAATTCACCCCTCCACTTT	CASSSTGFENSPLHF
NA	TRBV5-1	NA	TRBJ2-5	TGCGCCAGCAGCCCCGGGACTTACCAAGAGACCCAGTACTTC	CASSPGTYQETQYF
once	TRBV4-3	NA	TRBJ1-3	TGCGCCAGCAGCCAAGATAGGGGGAGCGGAAACACCATATATTTT	CASSQDRGSGNTIYF
NA	TRBV5-1	NA	TRBJ1-1	TGCGCCAGCAGCTTGGAAGGGGGGCTCGCTGAAGCTTTCTTT	CASSLEGGLAEAFF
few	TRBV27	NA	TRBJ1-1	TGTGCCAGCAGTTTACTCGAACAGGGAATGAACACTGAAGCTTTCTTT	CASSLLEQGMNTEAFF
NA	TRBV29-1	NA	TRBJ1-2	TGCAGCCTATGGACGGACGCTAACTATGGCTACACCTTC	CSLWTDANYGYTF
NA	TRBV15	NA	TRBJ2-3	TGTGCCACCACCGACGGGAGTACAGATACGCAGTATTTT	CATTDGSTDTQYF
NA	TRBV6-4	TRBD1	TRBJ2-3	TGTGCCAGCAGTGACTCCGGACAGGGGGCAGATACGCAGTATTTT	CASSDSGQGADTQYF
NA	TRBV11-3	NA	TRBJ2-3	TGTGCCAGCAGCTTAGGGGGACGCACAGATACGCAGTATTTT	CASSLGGRTDTQYF
NA	TRBV7-9	TRBD2	TRBJ2-5	TGTGCCAGCAGCACCAGCGGGGGGGCCGTGGAGACCCAGTACTTC	CASSTSGGAVETQYF
NA	TRBV30	NA	TRBJ2-2	TGTGCCTGGAGCCCCCCCACCGGGGAGCTGTTTTTT	CAWSPPTGELFF
NA	TRBV29-1	NA	TRBJ2-2	TGCAGCGTTGCCGGGCCCACCGGGGAGCTGTTTTTT	CSVAGPTGELFF
NA	TRBV6-6	NA	TRBJ2-7	TGTGCCAGCAGTTACGTCCGGCTAGAGCCTTACGAGCAGTACTTC	CASSYVRLEPYEQYF
NA	TRBV6-5	NA	TRBJ2-5	TGTGCCAGCAGTTACTCAGGACCGGTAGGAGAGACCCAGTACTTC	CASSYSGPVGETQYF
few	TRBV9	NA	TRBJ1-5	TGTGCCAGCAGCCGGGGGATGGGGGATGGTCAGCCCCAGCATTTT	CASSRGMGDGQPQHF
NA	TRBV27	NA	TRBJ2-2	TGTGCCAGCAGCAGTCCAGGGGCATTCCCCGGGGAGCTGTTTTTT	CASSSPGAFPGELFF
NA	TRBV27	NA	TRBJ2-2	TGTGCCAGCAGTCCGTGGACAAAAAGGAACACCGGGGAGCTGTTTTTT	CASSPWTKRNTGELFF
NA	TRBV4-2	NA	TRBJ1-2	TGTGCCAGCAGCCAAGAAGTTAGGACTGACGGCTACACCTTC	CASSQEVRTDGYTF
NA	TRBV4-1	NA	TRBJ1-1	TGCGCCAGCAGCCAAGATTCATTGAACACTGAAGCTTTCTTT	CASSQDSLNTEAFF
NA	TRBV5-1	TRBD1	TRBJ1-5	TGCGCCAGCAGCTTGGGGGACAGGAATCAGCCCCAGCATTTT	CASSLGDRNQPQHF
few	TRBV6-4	NA	TRBJ1-2	TGTGCCAGCTTTCGGGGGGGTGAAGATGGCTACACCTTC	CASFRGGEDGYTF
NA	TRBV5-5	TRBD1	TRBJ1-4	TGTGCCAGCAGCTCTCTTAGGCAGGGGGCGAATGAAAAACTGTTTTTT	CASSSLRQGANEKLFF
once	TRBV11-2	NA	TRBJ1-1	TGTGCCAGCAGCTTACCCAGGTTGGACACTGAAGCTTTCTTT	CASSLPRLDTEAFF
NA	TRBV5-4	TRBD1	TRBJ2-7	TGTGCCAGCAGCTTGGGAGACAGGGTCTCCTACGAGCAGTACTTC	CASSLGDRVSYEQYF
few	TRBV2	NA	TRBJ1-1	TGTGCCAGCAGTGGATCACAGGGTTTCACTGAAGCTTTCTTT	CASSGSQGFTEAFF
NA	TRBV15	NA	TRBJ1-6	TGTGCCACCAGCAGCGGTTACAATTCACCCCTCCACTTT	CATSSGYNSPLHF
NA	TRBV6-1	NA	TRBJ2-6	TGTGCCAGCAGTGCCTTCGACTCTGGGGCCAACGTCCTGACTTTC	CASSAFDSGANVLTF
NA	TRBV19	NA	TRBJ1-1	TGTGCCAGTAGTATAGGTCGAATCAGAGCTTTCTTT	CASSIGRIRAFF
NA	TRBV27	NA	TRBJ2-1	TGTGCCAGCCTCCGGGGGAATGAGCAGTTCTTC	CASLRGNEQFF
NA	TRBV27	TRBD2	TRBJ2-1	TGTGCCAGCAGGCGGACTAGCGGGGTTTCCCTGAGCTCCTACAATGAGCAGTTCTTC	CASRRTSGVSLSSYNEQFF
NA	TRBV7-9	TRBD1	TRBJ1-1	TGTGCCAGCAGCTCGCCCGCCGGGACAGGTGCCCTGGAGACTGAAGCTTTCTTT	CASSSPAGTGALETEAFF
NA	TRBV27	TRBD2	TRBJ2-2	TGTGCCAGCAGTCCCCCCGGAGGGAGGGCCTTGGGCGGGGAGCTGTTTTTT	CASSPPGGRALGGELFF
NA	TRBV19	NA	TRBJ1-2	TGTGCCAGTAGTATTCTTCTGTCGAGCGGGGTTAACTATGGCTACACCTTC	CASSILLSSGVNYGYTF
NA	TRBV7-9	NA	TRBJ1-5	TGTGCCAGCAGCTCGTCAGAAGAGTGGAGTCAGCCCCAGCATTTT	CASSSSEEWSQPQHF
once	TRBV27	NA	TRBJ2-5	TGTGCCAGCAGTTTCGGGATCACACCTTTACAAGAGACCCAGTACTTC	CASSFGITPLQETQYF
NA	TRBV7-9	NA	TRBJ2-2	TGTGCCAGCAGCTCCCACTCGGGGCAGGACGGGGAGCTGTTTTTT	CASSSHSGQDGELFF
NA	TRBV10-1	TRBD1	TRBJ1-5	TGCGCCAGCAGTGAGTCGAGAATCGGCGACAGGGGGTGGCTCAATCAGCCCCAGCATTTT	CASSESRIGDRGWLNQPQHF
NA	TRBV23-1	NA	TRBJ1-1	TGCGCCAGCAGTCAATGTTCTAGGGCCCACGGCGCTGAAGCTTTCTTT	CASSQCSRAHGAEAFF
once	TRBV28	NA	TRBJ2-2	TGTGCCAGCAGTTTACCCCCCATGGCGGGACCTAACACCGGGGAGCTGTTTTTT	CASSLPPMAGPNTGELFF
NA	TRBV15	TRBD2	TRBJ2-7	TGTGCCACCAGCAGAGATCCGGGACTAGACTACTTAAGCTCCTACGAGCAGTACTTC	CATSRDPGLDYLSSYEQYF
once	TRBV7-9	TRBD2	TRBJ2-2	TGTGCCAGCAGCTCGGGACTAGCGGGATTCGTCACCGGGGAGCTGTTTTTT	CASSSGLAGFVTGELFF
NA	TRBV7-6	TRBD2	TRBJ2-3	TGTGCCAGCAGCTTAGCGAGACTAGCGGGAGTTGAAGATACGCAGTATTTT	CASSLARLAGVEDTQYF
NA	TRBV5-4	NA	TRBJ2-5	TGTGCCAGCAGTTTACTGGACGAAGAGACCCAGTACTTC	CASSLLDEETQYF
NA	TRBV9	TRBD2	TRBJ2-3	TGTGCCAGCAGCGTAGATTGGACTAGCGGGAGGGCCGAGCAGTATTTT	CASSVDWTSGRAEQYF
few	TRBV28	TRBD2	TRBJ2-1	TGTGCCAGCAGTTTATTGGGTGAGGATCGGGAGGAGGTTGAGCAGTTCTTC	CASSLLGEDREEVEQFF
NA	TRBV7-8	NA	TRBJ2-2	TGTGCACCAGGGCCTCCGAACACCGGGGAGCTGTTTTTT	CAPGPPNTGELFF